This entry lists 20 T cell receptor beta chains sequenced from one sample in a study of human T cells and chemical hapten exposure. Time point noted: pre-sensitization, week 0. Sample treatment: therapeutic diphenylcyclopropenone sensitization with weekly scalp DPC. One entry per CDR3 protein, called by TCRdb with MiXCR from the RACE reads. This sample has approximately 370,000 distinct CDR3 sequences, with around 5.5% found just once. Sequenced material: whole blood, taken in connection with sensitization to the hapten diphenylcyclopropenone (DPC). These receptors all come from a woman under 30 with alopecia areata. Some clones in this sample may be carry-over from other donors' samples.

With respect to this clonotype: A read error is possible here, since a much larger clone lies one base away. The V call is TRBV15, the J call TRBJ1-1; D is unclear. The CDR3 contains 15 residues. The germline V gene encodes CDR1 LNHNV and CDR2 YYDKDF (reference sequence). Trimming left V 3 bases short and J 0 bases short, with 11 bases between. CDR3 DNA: TGTGCCACCAGCAGTCTACAGAGGTTGAACACTGAAGCTTTCTTT. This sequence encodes CATSSLQRLNTEAFF.

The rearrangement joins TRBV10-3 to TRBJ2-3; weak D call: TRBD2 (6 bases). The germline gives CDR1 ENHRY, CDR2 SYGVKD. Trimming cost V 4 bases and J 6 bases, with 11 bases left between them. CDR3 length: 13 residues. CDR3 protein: CAISVAGPDTQYF. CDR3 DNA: TGTGCCATCAGTGTGGCGGGGCCTGATACGCAGTATTTT.

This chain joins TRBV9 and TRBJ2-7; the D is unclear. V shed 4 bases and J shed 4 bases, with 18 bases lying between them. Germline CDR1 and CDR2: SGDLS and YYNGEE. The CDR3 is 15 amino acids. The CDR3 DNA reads TGTGCCAGCAGCTCAGACCCCTCGCCCGGTTACGAGCAGTACTTC. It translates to CASSSDPSPGYEQYF. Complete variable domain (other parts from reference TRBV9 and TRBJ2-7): DSGVTQTPKHLITATGQRVTLRCSPRSGDLSVYWYQQSLDQGLQFLIQYYNGEERAKGNILERFSAQQFPDLHSELNLSSLELGDSALYFCASSSDPSPGYEQYFGPGTRLTVT.

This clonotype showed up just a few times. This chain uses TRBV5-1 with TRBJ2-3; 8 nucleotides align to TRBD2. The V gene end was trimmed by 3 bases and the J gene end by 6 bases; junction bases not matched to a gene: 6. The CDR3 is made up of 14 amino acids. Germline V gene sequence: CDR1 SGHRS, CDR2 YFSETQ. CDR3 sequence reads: CASSSRTSPDTQYF. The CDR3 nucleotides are TGCGCCAGCAGCTCCCGGACTAGCCCCGATACGCAGTATTTT.

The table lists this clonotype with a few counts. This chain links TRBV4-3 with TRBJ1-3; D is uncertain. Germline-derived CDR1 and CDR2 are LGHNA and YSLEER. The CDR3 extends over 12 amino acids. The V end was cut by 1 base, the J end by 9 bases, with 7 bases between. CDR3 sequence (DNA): TGCGCCAGCAGCCAAGCCAGTTCCACCATATATTTT. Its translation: CASSQASSTIYF.

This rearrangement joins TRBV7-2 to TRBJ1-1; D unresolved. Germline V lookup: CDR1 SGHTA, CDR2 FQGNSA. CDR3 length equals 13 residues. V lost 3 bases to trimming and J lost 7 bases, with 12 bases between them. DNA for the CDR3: TGTGCCAGCAGCTTGGCCGGGTCGGATGAAGCTTTCTTT. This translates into CASSLAGSDEAFF.

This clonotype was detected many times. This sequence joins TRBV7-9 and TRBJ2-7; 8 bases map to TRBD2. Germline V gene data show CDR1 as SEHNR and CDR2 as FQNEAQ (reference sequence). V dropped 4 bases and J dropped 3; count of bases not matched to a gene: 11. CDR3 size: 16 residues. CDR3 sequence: CASSSGGIGTSYEQYF. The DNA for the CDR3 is TGTGCCAGCAGCTCCGGGGGTATCGGGACTAGCTACGAGCAGTACTTC. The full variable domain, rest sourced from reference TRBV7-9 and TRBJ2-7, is DTGVSQNPRHKITKRGQNVTFRCDPISEHNRLYWYRQTLGQGPEFLTYFQNEAQLEKSRLLSDRFSAERPKGSFSTLEIQRTEQGDSAMYLCASSSGGIGTSYEQYFGPGTRLTVT.

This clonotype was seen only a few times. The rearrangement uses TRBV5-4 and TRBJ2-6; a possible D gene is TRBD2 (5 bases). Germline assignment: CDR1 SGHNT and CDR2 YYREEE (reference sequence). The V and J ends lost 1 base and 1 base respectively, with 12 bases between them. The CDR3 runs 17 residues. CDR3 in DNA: TGTGCCAGCAGCTTGACGTTTCGGGAATCTGGGGCCAACGTCCTGACTTTC. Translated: CASSLTFRESGANVLTF.

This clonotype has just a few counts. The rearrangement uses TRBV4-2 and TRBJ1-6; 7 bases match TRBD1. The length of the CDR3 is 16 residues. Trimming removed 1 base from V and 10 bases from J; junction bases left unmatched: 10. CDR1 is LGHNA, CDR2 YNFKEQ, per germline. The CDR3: CASSQGEGARKSPLHF. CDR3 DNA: TGTGCCAGCAGCCAAGGCGAGGGGGCCAGAAAGTCACCCCTCCACTTT.

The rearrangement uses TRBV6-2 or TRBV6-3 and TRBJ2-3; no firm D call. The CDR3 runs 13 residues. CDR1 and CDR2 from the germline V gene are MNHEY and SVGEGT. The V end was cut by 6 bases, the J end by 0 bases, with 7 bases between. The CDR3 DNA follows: TGTGCCAGCAGGGGCCAAAGCACAGATACGCAGTATTTT. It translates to CASRGQSTDTQYF.

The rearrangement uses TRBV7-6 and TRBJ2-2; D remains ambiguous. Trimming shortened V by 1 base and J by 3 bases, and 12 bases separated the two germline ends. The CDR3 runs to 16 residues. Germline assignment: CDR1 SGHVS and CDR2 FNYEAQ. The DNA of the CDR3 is TGTGCCAGCAGCTTAGTCCTCGTCCGGGACACCGGGGAGCTGTTTTTT. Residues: CASSLVLVRDTGELFF.

DNA of the CDR3: TGTGCCAGCAGCCTTAGCGGGGGGGCAGGCACAGATACGCAGTATTTT. This gives the protein CASSLSGGAGTDTQYF. The gene calls are TRBV7-2 and TRBJ2-3; TRBD2 agrees at 11 bases. CDR1 SGHTA and CDR2 FQGNSA come from the germline V gene. This CDR3 spans 16 amino acids. V lost 5 bases and J lost 1; bases outside the gene matches: 5.

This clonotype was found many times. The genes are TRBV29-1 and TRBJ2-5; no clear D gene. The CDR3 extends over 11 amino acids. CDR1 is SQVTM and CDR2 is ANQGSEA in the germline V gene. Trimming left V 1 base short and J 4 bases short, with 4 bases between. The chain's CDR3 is CSVEVTETQYF. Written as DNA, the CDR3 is TGCAGCGTTGAAGTGACAGAGACCCAGTACTTC.

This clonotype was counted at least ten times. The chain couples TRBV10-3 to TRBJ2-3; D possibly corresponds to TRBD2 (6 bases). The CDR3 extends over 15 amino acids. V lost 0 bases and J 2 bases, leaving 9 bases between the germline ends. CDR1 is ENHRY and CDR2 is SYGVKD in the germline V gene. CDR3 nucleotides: TGTGCCATCAGTGAGTCCGGCGGGACCACAGATACGCAGTATTTT. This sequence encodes CAISESGGTTDTQYF.

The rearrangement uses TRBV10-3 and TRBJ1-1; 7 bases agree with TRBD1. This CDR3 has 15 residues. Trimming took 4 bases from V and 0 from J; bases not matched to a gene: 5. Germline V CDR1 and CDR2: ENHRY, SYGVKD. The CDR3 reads CAISGGDRMNTEAFF. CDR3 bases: TGTGCCATCAGTGGAGGGGACAGAATGAACACTGAAGCTTTCTTT.

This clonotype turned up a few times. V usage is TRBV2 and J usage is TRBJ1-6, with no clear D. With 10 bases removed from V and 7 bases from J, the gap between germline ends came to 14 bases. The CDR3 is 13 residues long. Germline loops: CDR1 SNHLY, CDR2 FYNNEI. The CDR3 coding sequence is TGTGCCACCTCCCCGAGATTGAATTCACCCCTCCACTTT. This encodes CATSPRLNSPLHF. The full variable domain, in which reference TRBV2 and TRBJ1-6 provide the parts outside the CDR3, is EPEVTQTPSHQVTQMGQEVILRCVPISNHLYFYWYRQILGQKVEFLVSFYNNEISEKSEIFDDQFSVERPDGSNFTLKIRSTKLEDSAMYFCATSPRLNSPLHFGNGTRLTVT.

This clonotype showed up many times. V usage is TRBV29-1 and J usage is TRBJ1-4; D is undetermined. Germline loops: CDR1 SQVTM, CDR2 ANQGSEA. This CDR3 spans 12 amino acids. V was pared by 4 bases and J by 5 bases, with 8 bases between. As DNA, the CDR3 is TGCAGCGTTGTGGAGGAAAATGAAAAACTGTTTTTT. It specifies CSVVEENEKLFF.

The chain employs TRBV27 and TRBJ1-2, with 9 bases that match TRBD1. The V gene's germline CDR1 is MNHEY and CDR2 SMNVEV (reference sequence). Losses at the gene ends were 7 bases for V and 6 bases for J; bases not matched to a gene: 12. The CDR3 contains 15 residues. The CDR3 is CASKRDRGVSDGYTF. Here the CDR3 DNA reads TGTGCCAGCAAGCGTGACAGGGGGGTTTCGGATGGCTACACCTTC.

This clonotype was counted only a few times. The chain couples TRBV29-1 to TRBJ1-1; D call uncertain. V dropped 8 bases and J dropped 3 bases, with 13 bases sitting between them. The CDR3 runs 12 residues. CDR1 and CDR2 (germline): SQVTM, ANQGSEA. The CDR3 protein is CSNSRVDTEAFF. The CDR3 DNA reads TGCAGCAACTCAAGAGTTGACACTGAAGCTTTCTTT.

The DNA for the CDR3 is TGTGCCAGCCTTACCGGGACAGACAATGAGCAGTTCTTC. Translating it yields CASLTGTDNEQFF. This chain uses TRBV12-3 or TRBV12-4 with TRBJ2-1; TRBD1 aligns across 7 bases. V lost 8 bases to trimming and J lost 5 bases; unmatched junction nucleotides: 6. CDR3 length: 13 residues.